Reported below is one T cell receptor beta chain. No antigen is known for it. Per germline, CDR1 SGDLS and CDR2 YYNGEE. The V and J ends lost 5 bases and 6 bases, in that order; junction bases with no gene match: 15. The CDR3 spans 16 residues. The sample is drawn from a study of blood T cells in healthy people across ages. With a J-beta primer mix and a sample-barcoded 5' primer, a second PCR ran roughly 7 to 11 cycles. TCRdb reprocessed the 5' RACE reads via MiXCR and lists one record per CDR3 protein. The table records 800,000 to 900,000 distinct CDR3 sequences, around 68% of them present only once. Notes on the study in general: The fall in TCR beta diversity per million T cells was roughly linear with age. With donor CMV status unknown, expanded clonotype changes were possibly confounded.

Russia was home to the donors, healthy Caucasian individuals aged 6 to 90. The chain has TRBV9 and TRBJ2-3; 7 nucleotides match TRBD2. The sequenced sample was blood. This TCR came from a man under 40 in good health. The CDR3 bases are TGTGCCAGCAGTGAAACACTAGCGACCCCTGCGGATACGCAGTATTTT. Amino acids: CASSETLATPADTQYF.